The 31 T cell receptor beta chains below all came from one sample that was sequenced in a study of control samples from healthy donors and cancer patients. This table comes from immunoSEQ multiplex PCR, and its TCRdb copy is limited to in-frame clones, with some not included. The sample consists of approximately 100,000 clones, around 82% of them appearing once. Sequenced material: blood. The origin of the receptors is a man aged 55 to 70 in good health.

The chain combines TRBV21-1 with TRBJ2-5; the table's D call, TRBD1, has no DNA check behind it. TRBV21-1 is a pseudogene. This CDR3 spans 19 amino acids. As DNA, the CDR3 is TGTGCCAGCAGCGGAGACAGGGGGCGCAAATATGGTGCCAAAGAGACCCAGTACTTC. Protein sequence: CASSGDRGRKYGAKETQYF.

The chain is built from TRBV5-1 and TRBJ2-2, with D uncertain. The CDR3 consists of 12 residues. The germline V gene encodes CDR1 SGHRS and CDR2 YFSETQ. Deletions cut 4 bases from V and 2 bases from J, with 3 bases between. DNA for the CDR3: TGCGCCAGCAGCCTTAACACCGGGGAGCTGTTTTTT. It encodes CASSLNTGELFF. Using reference TRBV5-1 and TRBJ2-2 for the parts outside the CDR3, the full variable domain is KAGVTQTPRYLIKTRGQQVTLSCSPISGHRSVSWYQQTPGQGLQFLFEYFSETQRNKGNFPGRFSGRQFSNSRSEMNVSTLELGDSALYLCASSLNTGELFFGEGSRLTVL.

CDR3 in DNA: TGTGCCAGTAGTCCCTCGGTCCGGAACTATGGCTACACCTTC. Encoded protein: CASSPSVRNYGYTF. V usage is TRBV19 and J usage is TRBJ1-2; D is undetermined. Germline assignment: CDR1 LNHDA and CDR2 SQIVND (reference sequence). The CDR3 runs 14 residues. V was shortened by 5 bases and J by 2 bases, with 12 bases between the two germline ends.

The rearrangement uses TRBV4-1 and TRBJ1-4; 8 nucleotides align to TRBD1. Germline CDR1 and CDR2: MGHRA and YSYEKL. Losses at the gene ends were 1 base for V and 3 bases for J; bases not matched to a gene: 10. CDR3 size: 18 residues. The CDR3 is CASSQVMQGAQSNEKLFF. Here the CDR3 DNA reads TGCGCCAGCAGCCAAGTGATGCAGGGGGCACAATCTAATGAAAAACTGTTTTTT.

The chain employs TRBV3-1 (or the pseudogene TRBV3-2) and TRBJ1-1, with a tentative D call TRBD1 (5 bases). The CDR3 has 12 residues. Deletions cut 9 bases from V and 1 base from J, with 9 bases between. Germline CDR1 and CDR2: LGHDT and YNNKEL (reference sequence). The CDR3 coding sequence is TGTGCCAGTCAACAGGCGAACACTGAAGCTTTCTTT. Protein product: CASQQANTEAFF.

This rearrangement joins TRBV5-1 to TRBJ2-1; 11 bases line up with TRBD2. After removal of 4 bases from V and 8 bases from J, the junction contained 8 bases not matched to a gene. Germline-derived CDR1 and CDR2 are SGHRS and YFSETQ. This CDR3 spans 15 amino acids. CDR3 bases: TGCGCCAGCAGCCCGTTAGCGGGGGGGCCCCATGAGCAGTTCTTC. Its translation: CASSPLAGGPHEQFF.

The CDR3 DNA follows: TGTGCCAGCAGTTTATCTCTGGGATATGGCTACACCTTC. Its translation is CASSLSLGYGYTF. V gene TRBV28 combines with J gene TRBJ1-2, with D unresolved. The V end was cut by 1 base, the J end by 5 bases, with 8 bases between. The CDR3 loop spans 13 amino acids. Germline lookup yields CDR1 MDHEN and CDR2 SYDVKM.

V gene TRBV7-8 combines with J gene TRBJ2-5; the match to TRBD1 covers 9 bases. The CDR3 runs 17 residues. Looked up from germline, CDR1 is SGHVS and CDR2 is FQNEAQ. V lost 2 bases to trimming and J lost 4 bases; unmatched junction nucleotides: 11. This CDR3 is CASSLWRTGGGLETQYF. The CDR3 nucleotides are TGTGCCAGCAGCTTATGGAGAACAGGGGGCGGGTTAGAGACCCAGTACTTC.

This clone was observed a few times. Other DNA sequences from this sample encode an identical CDR3 as well. V and J are TRBV19 and TRBJ2-7, with D unclear. Trimming pared 0 bases from V and 2 bases from J, leaving 11 bases between. The CDR3 has 15 residues. The germline gives CDR1 LNHDA, CDR2 SQIVND (reference sequence). The CDR3 region is CASSIDHSETYEQYF. CDR3 bases: TGTGCCAGTAGTATAGATCATTCTGAAACCTACGAGCAGTACTTC.

The chain recombines TRBV25-1 with TRBJ1-6; a possible D gene is TRBD1 (5 bases). Trimming removed 1 base at V and 7 bases at J, with 5 bases between. The germline gives CDR1 MGHDK, CDR2 SYGVNS. CDR3 length equals 13 residues. In nucleotides, the CDR3 is TGTGCCAGCAGTGAATGGGGCAATTCACCCCTCCACTTT. It specifies CASSEWGNSPLHF.

V gene TRBV19 combines with J gene TRBJ2-5, with a possible D match to TRBD2 (5 bases). The CDR3 sequence is 15 residues long. V shed 4 bases and J shed 5 bases, with 17 bases lying between them. Germline CDR1 reads LNHDA; CDR2 reads SQIVND (reference sequence). CDR3: CASSRAGGRAETQYF. CDR3 bases: TGTGCCAGTAGTAGGGCTGGCGGGCGGGCCGAGACCCAGTACTTC.

The genes are TRBV2 and TRBJ2-7, with a possible D match to TRBD1 (6 bases). This CDR3 has 16 residues. Trimming took 6 bases from V and 5 from J, leaving 23 bases between them. CDR1 and CDR2 (germline): SNHLY, FYNNEI. CDR3 loop: CASSETALPGDHEQYF. Written as DNA, the CDR3 is TGTGCCAGCAGCGAAACCGCCCTCCCAGGGGACCACGAGCAGTACTTC.

The J gene is TRBJ2-7, the V gene TRBV19, with 7 positions matching TRBD2. CDR1 and CDR2 from the germline V gene are LNHDA and SQIVND (reference sequence). J was trimmed by 7 bases and V by 5 bases; bases with no gene match: 8. This CDR3 contains 13 residues. CDR3 coding DNA: TGTGCCAGTAGTGTGGGAGGGTCCCCAGAGCAGTACTTC. It codes for CASSVGGSPEQYF.

The chain employs TRBV7-9 and TRBJ2-5; 8 bases agree with TRBD2. V lost 5 bases and J lost 4; bases outside the gene matches: 15. Germline V gives CDR1 SEHNR, CDR2 FQNEAQ (reference sequence). CDR3 length: 17 residues. In DNA, the CDR3 is TGTGCCAGCAGCCCTCAGGGGTCCGGGAGGGCCCGAGAGACCCAGTACTTC. Translated, it gives CASSPQGSGRARETQYF.

The chain employs TRBV5-6 and TRBJ2-7; the D gene is possibly TRBD2 (5 bases). CDR1 SGHDT and CDR2 YYEEEE come from the germline V gene. Trimming removed 0 bases at V and 4 bases at J, with 8 bases between. CDR3 length: 13 residues. CDR3 in DNA: TGTGCCAGCAGCTTGGTCTCGGGGTACGAGCAGTACTTC. Translated, it gives CASSLVSGYEQYF.

The V call is TRBV24-1, the J call TRBJ1-2; D not certain. The V end was cut by 5 bases, the J end by 8 bases, with 11 bases between. The CDR3 sequence is 12 residues long. Germline V gene lookup returns CDR1 KGHDR and CDR2 SFDVKD. In DNA, the CDR3 is TGTGCCACCAGTGGTTCGGACGGGGGCTACACCTTC. It specifies CATSGSDGGYTF.

This clone was recorded a few times. The chain is built from TRBV2 and TRBJ1-2, with D uncertain. CDR3 length: 12 residues. Germline lookup yields CDR1 SNHLY and CDR2 FYNNEI. The V gene lost 4 bases and the J gene lost 7 bases, with 10 bases spanning the gap. The CDR3 DNA is TGTGCCAGCAGTGTGAATAGTGGTGGCTACACCTTC. Translation gives CASSVNSGGYTF.

CDR3 in amino acids: CASSPPRNSGNTIYF. CDR3 coding DNA: TGTGCCAGCTCACCACCCCGGAACTCTGGAAACACCATATATTTT. The rearrangement links TRBV18 to TRBJ1-3; D gene unclear. This CDR3 spans 15 amino acids. Germline values: CDR1 KGHSH, CDR2 LQKENI. Trimming shortened V by 0 bases and J by 0 bases, and 6 bases separated the two germline ends.

The gene calls are TRBV29-1 and TRBJ2-5; 8 bases map to TRBD2. The CDR3 runs 14 residues. Germline V gene sequence: CDR1 SQVTM, CDR2 ANQGSEA. J was trimmed by 3 bases and V by 7 bases; bases with no gene match: 10. Written as DNA, the CDR3 is TGCAGCGCTAGTAGGGCGGGGGGTAAAGAGACCCAGTACTTC. Translating it yields CSASRAGGKETQYF.

The chain employs TRBV5-6 and TRBJ1-1, with a weak D call TRBD1 (5 bases). V lost 2 bases and J 7 bases, leaving 15 bases between the germline ends. CDR3 length: 14 residues. Germline V CDR1 and CDR2: SGHDT, YYEEEE. The CDR3 coding sequence is TGTGCCAGCAGCTTTAGTGATGGGGACGTTGAAGCTTTCTTT. It specifies CASSFSDGDVEAFF.

The chain recombines TRBV7-9 with TRBJ2-1; 8 nucleotides match TRBD2. The CDR3 loop spans 18 amino acids. Trimming cost V 2 bases and J 6 bases; bases outside gene matches: 15. Germline-derived CDR1 and CDR2 are SEHNR and FQNEAQ (reference sequence). The CDR3 coding sequence is TGTGCCAGCAGCTTAATGGGCGCTAGCGGGCCCAAACCCAATGAGCAGTTCTTC. The encoded protein is CASSLMGASGPKPNEQFF.

This clone was seen once. The V gene is TRBV3-1 (or the pseudogene TRBV3-2), the J gene TRBJ2-2; D is uncertain. The germline CDR1 and CDR2 sequences are LGHDT and YNNKEL (reference sequence). With 0 bases removed from V and 0 bases from J, the gap between germline ends came to 20 bases. CDR3 length: 20 amino acids. CDR3 amino acids: CASSQEYAPTGVANTGELFF. The CDR3 region has the DNA TGTGCCAGCAGCCAAGAATATGCCCCCACTGGCGTCGCGAACACCGGGGAGCTGTTTTTT.

This clone was seen once. The chain joins TRBV5-8 to TRBJ1-6; D uncertain. Looked up from germline, CDR1 is SGHTS and CDR2 is YDEGEE. V was trimmed by 0 bases and J by 10 bases, leaving 14 bases between them. The CDR3 loop spans 15 amino acids. CDR3 amino acids: CASSLGAGVGSPLHF. DNA for the CDR3: TGTGCCAGCAGCTTGGGTGCCGGTGTAGGATCACCCCTCCACTTT. The full variable domain, in which reference TRBV5-8 and TRBJ1-6 provide the parts outside the CDR3, is EAGVTQSPTHLIKTRGQQATLRCSPISGHTSVYWYQQALGLGLQFLLWYDEGEERNRGNFPPRFSGRQFPNYSSELNVNALELEDSALYLCASSLGAGVGSPLHFGNGTRLTVT.

The chain combines TRBV20-1 with TRBJ2-7, with 11 bases fitting TRBD2. In germline, CDR1 is DFQATT, CDR2 SNEGSKA (reference sequence). The CDR3 extends over 14 amino acids. The trim removed 3 bases at V and 5 bases at J, leaving 6 bases unmatched. CDR3 sequence reads: CSASMVAGGNEQYF. The CDR3 DNA is TGCAGTGCTAGTATGGTAGCGGGAGGGAACGAGCAGTACTTC.

V and J are TRBV25-1 and TRBJ1-4, with TRBD1 matching over 10 bases. J lost 5 bases, V lost 4 bases, and 1 base had no gene match. The CDR3 length is 14 residues. CDR1 MGHDK and CDR2 SYGVNS come from the germline V gene. The CDR3 DNA reads as TGTGCCAGCAGTGGGGACAGGGGAAATGAAAAACTGTTTTTT. Translating gives CASSGDRGNEKLFF.

V is TRBV4-2 and J is TRBJ2-7, with D unresolved. Trimming shortened V by 0 bases and J by 4 bases, and 16 bases separated the two germline ends. CDR3 size: 16 residues. Germline V gene sequence: CDR1 LGHNA, CDR2 YNFKEQ. CDR3 DNA: TGTGCCAGCAGCCAAGAAGGCCAGGACCCGGCGTACGAGCAGTACTTC. It encodes CASSQEGQDPAYEQYF.

This clone was found a few times. The chain has TRBV5-5 and TRBJ2-7, with 7 bases aligning to TRBD1. J gave up 0 bases and V 4 bases, and 4 bases lay outside the gene matches. The CDR3 is 14 residues long. Germline CDR1 is SGHKS and CDR2 is YYEKEE (reference sequence). The chain's CDR3 is CASSPRQGSYEQYF. CDR3 DNA: TGTGCCAGCAGCCCTAGACAGGGCTCCTACGAGCAGTACTTC.

The chain joins TRBV6-5 to TRBJ2-2; the D is unclear. From germline, CDR1 is MNHEY and CDR2 SVGAGI. The CDR3 spans 15 residues. The V gene lost 8 bases and the J gene lost 0 bases, with 13 bases spanning the gap. Here the CDR3 DNA reads TGTGCCAGCCGAGGACGGAACGCGAACACCGGGGAGCTGTTTTTT. Its translation: CASRGRNANTGELFF.

This rearrangement joins TRBV9 to TRBJ2-1; tentative D call: TRBD2 (6 bases). The CDR3 is 16 residues long. V shed 2 bases and J shed 8 bases, with 20 bases lying between them. Germline V gene data show CDR1 as SGDLS and CDR2 as YYNGEE. This CDR3 is CASSVRSGLQWDEQFF. The DNA for the CDR3 is TGTGCCAGCAGCGTTCGCTCGGGACTCCAGTGGGATGAGCAGTTCTTC.

Only one count was recorded for this clone. This chain links TRBV5-5 with TRBJ1-3, with 8 bases aligning to TRBD1. V shed 5 bases and J 1 base; nucleotides not matched to a gene: 8. Germline-derived CDR1 and CDR2 are SGHKS and YYEKEE (reference sequence). There are 16 residues in the CDR3. The CDR3 protein is CASSFHTGGSGNTIYF. The CDR3 nucleotides are TGTGCCAGCAGTTTTCACACAGGGGGATCTGGAAACACCATATATTTT.

The DNA of the CDR3 is TGTGCCAGCAGCCAAGTCACCCAGCGTCACGGGCCGGGGGAGCAGTTCTTC. Its translation: CASSQVTQRHGPGEQFF. This sequence joins TRBV3-1 (or the pseudogene TRBV3-2) and TRBJ2-1; TRBD2 might be the D (5 bases). CDR3 length: 17 amino acids. The V end lost 1 base, the J end lost 10 bases, and 23 bases lay between the germline ends. Germline V gene sequence: CDR1 LGHDT, CDR2 YNNKEL (reference sequence).